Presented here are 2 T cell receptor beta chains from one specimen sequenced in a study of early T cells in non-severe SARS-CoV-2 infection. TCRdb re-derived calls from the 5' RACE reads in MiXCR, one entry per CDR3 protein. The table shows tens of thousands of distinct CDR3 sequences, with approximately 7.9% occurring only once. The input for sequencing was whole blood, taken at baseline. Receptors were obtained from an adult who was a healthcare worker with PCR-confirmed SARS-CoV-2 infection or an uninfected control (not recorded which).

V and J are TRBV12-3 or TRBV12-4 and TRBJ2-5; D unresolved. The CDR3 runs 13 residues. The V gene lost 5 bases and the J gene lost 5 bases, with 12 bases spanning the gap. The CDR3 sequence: CASSPYSGETQYF. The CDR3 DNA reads TGTGCCAGCAGTCCTTACTCTGGTGAGACCCAGTACTTC.

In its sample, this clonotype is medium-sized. The DNA for the CDR3 is TGTGCCAGCAGCCCAGGACAGGGGGCTCAGCCCCAGCATTTT. This sequence encodes CASSPGQGAQPQHF. This sequence joins TRBV5-5 and TRBJ1-5, with 11 bases fitting TRBD1. Germline V gene sequence: CDR1 SGHKS, CDR2 YYEKEE (reference sequence). The CDR3 has 14 residues. V lost 4 bases to trimming and J lost 6 bases; unmatched junction nucleotides: 3.